The clone carrying this T cell receptor beta chain appeared a few times. The sample originates from a study of HIV-infected patients and healthy controls. TCRdb analysed the 5' RACE reads with MiXCR anew, one entry per CDR3 protein. Found here are almost 65,000 distinct CDR3 sequences, approximately 21% of them singletons; the top ten hold approximately 1.5%. What was sequenced was CD4+ T cells from blood. This receptor was obtained from a human donor in good health.

This CDR3 is CSVAGEAGELFF. The CDR3 bases are TGCAGCGTTGCAGGGGAAGCCGGGGAGCTGTTTTTT. The chain has TRBV29-1 and TRBJ2-2; D may be TRBD1 (6 bases). Trimming cost V 4 bases and J 6 bases, with 9 bases left between them. CDR3 length: 12 amino acids. Per germline, CDR1 SQVTM and CDR2 ANQGSEA.